This T cell receptor beta chain came from a study of T cell responses to AZD1222 COVID-19 vaccine. Whole-study context: Pooling of second doses given at about 4 or about 12 weeks was done. The study, taken as a whole, reports: Sampled repertoires all dated from after the peak T cell response. The study found vaccine-associated CD4 TCRs spanning spike, dominant at 160-218 and 743-854.

Looked up from germline, CDR1 is SQVTM and CDR2 is ANQGSEA. The CDR3 is made up of 14 amino acids. Trimming pared 4 bases from V and 5 bases from J, leaving 17 bases between. Concerning this clone: Its antigen is currently unknown.

The table came from immunoSEQ multiplex PCR; TCRdb's copy has only in-frame clones and leaves some out. The sample contains under 150,000 clones, 85% to 95% of which appear only once. The sequence derives from an adult in good health. The chain couples TRBV29-1 to TRBJ2-5, with a weak D call TRBD2 (6 bases). This specimen was peripheral blood, taken on day 0 of AZD1222 vaccination. The chain's CDR3 is CSVAHAGTAETQYF. Here the CDR3 DNA reads TGCAGCGTTGCGCATGCCGGGACTGCCGAGACCCAGTACTTC.